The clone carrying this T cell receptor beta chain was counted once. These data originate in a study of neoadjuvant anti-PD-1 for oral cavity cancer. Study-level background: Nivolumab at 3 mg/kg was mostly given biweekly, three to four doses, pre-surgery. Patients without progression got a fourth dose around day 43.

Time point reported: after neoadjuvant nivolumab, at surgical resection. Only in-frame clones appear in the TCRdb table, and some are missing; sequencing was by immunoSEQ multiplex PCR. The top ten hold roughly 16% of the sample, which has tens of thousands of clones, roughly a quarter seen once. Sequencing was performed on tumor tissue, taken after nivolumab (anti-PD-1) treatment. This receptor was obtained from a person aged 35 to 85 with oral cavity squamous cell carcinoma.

The CDR3 DNA follows: TGTGCCAGCAGCTTGCTAGCGGGGGGGGGCTACGAGCAGTACTTC. Protein sequence: CASSLLAGGGYEQYF. The chain recombines TRBV5-8 with TRBJ2-7; 12 nucleotides agree with TRBD2. Germline values: CDR1 SGHTS, CDR2 YDEGEE. The CDR3 consists of 15 residues. V was clipped by 1 base and J by 3 bases; unmatched bases: 2.